The present T cell receptor beta chain was sequenced within a study of control samples from healthy donors and cancer patients. Repertoires were generated with immunoSEQ multiplex PCR, while TCRdb's copy carries only in-frame clones and drops some. The sample contains some 95,000 clones, over 85% of which appear only once. This CDR3 region has 13 residues. Looked up from germline, CDR1 is ENHRY and CDR2 is SYGVKD. This clone has just one count. At one end, the junction sequence differs from germline, possibly due to a read error. The origin of this receptor is a human donor in good health. The donor label of this sample is uncertain. Sample: blood. The chain has TRBV10-3 and TRBJ1-2, with D uncertain. CDR3 loop: CATSDLGFPPNTF. The DNA for the CDR3 is TGTGCCACCAGTGATTTGGGCTTCCCGCCGAACACCTTC.